This T cell receptor beta chain was identified during a study of technical replicates of blood from a handful of donors. Germline V CDR1 and CDR2: SGHNT, YENEEA. V was cut by 6 bases and J by 10 bases, with 16 bases left in between. The CDR3 has 13 amino acids. Libraries were prepared by immunoSEQ multiplex PCR; TCRdb keeps only in-frame clonotypes and omits some of them. The table lists approximately 73,000 clones, about 90% of them singletons. The rearrangement links TRBV11-3 to TRBJ2-1; tentative D call: TRBD2 (7 bases). This receptor was taken from a human donor in good health. Sequencing was performed on T cells isolated from PBMCs. The CDR3 bases are TGTGCCAGCAGAGCTAGGGGGGGAAGCGAGCAGTTCTTC. Translating it yields CASRARGGSEQFF.